Each of the 28 T cell receptor beta chains below was sequenced from the same sample in a study of T cell responses to AZD1222 COVID-19 vaccine. Produced via immunoSEQ multiplex PCR; TCRdb's table is partial and in-frame only. The repertoire holds around 150,000 clones, with 80% to 90% as singletons. The specimen comprised peripheral blood, sampled on day 0 of AZD1222 vaccination. The receptors shown here come from an adult in good health.

The rearrangement links TRBV10-3 to TRBJ1-6; D remains unclear. CDR1 is ENHRY and CDR2 is SYGVKD in the germline V gene. The CDR3 sequence is 14 residues long. V lost 3 bases, J lost 6 bases, and 9 bases lay in between. The CDR3 sequence is CAISEILSNSPLHF. The CDR3 bases are TGTGCCATCAGTGAAATACTTAGTAATTCACCCCTCCACTTT.

The rearrangement joins TRBV15 to TRBJ1-2; D gene uncertain. V was pared by 1 base and J by 4 bases, with 13 bases between. Looked up from germline, CDR1 is LNHNV and CDR2 is YYDKDF (reference sequence). The CDR3 sequence is 15 residues long. This CDR3 reads CATSRVGTVFYGYTF. CDR3 in DNA: TGTGCCACCAGCAGAGTGGGTACAGTATTCTATGGCTACACCTTC. Based on the CDR3 plus reference TRBV15 and TRBJ1-2, the full variable domain is DAMVIQNPRYQVTQFGKPVTLSCSQTLNHNVMYWYQQKSSQAPKLLFHYYDKDFNNEADTPDNFQSRRPNTSFCFLDIRSPGLGDTAMYLCATSRVGTVFYGYTFGSGTRLTVV.

DNA for the CDR3: TGTGCCAGCAGCTTAAACGATGGCTCCACTGAAGCTTTCTTT. It specifies CASSLNDGSTEAFF. The rearrangement links TRBV7-6 to TRBJ1-1; D unclear. Trimming pared 2 bases from V and 4 bases from J, leaving 11 bases between. This CDR3 contains 14 residues. Germline CDR1 reads SGHVS; CDR2 reads FNYEAQ.

CDR3 DNA: TGTGCCTCCCACCTTGGGGGGGCTAGCGGGGGGATGAATACGCAGTATTTT. Its translation is CASHLGGASGGMNTQYF. The chain carries TRBV28 and TRBJ2-3; 11 positions agree with TRBD2. The CDR3 runs 17 residues. After removal of 11 bases from V and 7 bases from J, the junction contained 20 bases not matched to a gene. From germline, CDR1 is MDHEN and CDR2 SYDVKM.

V usage is TRBV6-5 and J usage is TRBJ2-3; D remains unclear. The V gene's germline CDR1 is MNHEY and CDR2 SVGAGI. V was shortened by 0 bases and J by 0 bases, with 7 bases between the two germline ends. CDR3 length equals 15 residues. In DNA, the CDR3 is TGTGCCAGCAGTTACTCGTCCGGCAGCACAGATACGCAGTATTTT. It yields the protein CASSYSSGSTDTQYF.

V gene TRBV6-5 combines with J gene TRBJ1-2; TRBD1 agrees at 11 bases. The CDR3 has 14 residues. Germline V gene data show CDR1 as MNHEY and CDR2 as SVGAGI. Trimming removed 2 bases from V and 12 bases from J; junction bases left unmatched: 8. The CDR3 region is CASSYGGTGGENTF. The CDR3 DNA sequence: TGTGCCAGCAGTTACGGTGGGACAGGGGGTGAAAACACCTTC.

This rearrangement joins TRBV15 to TRBJ1-5; 9 nucleotides agree with TRBD1. Germline values: CDR1 LNHNV, CDR2 YYDKDF (reference sequence). The CDR3 is 17 residues long. V trimming: 0 bases; J trimming: 5 bases; junction bases outside the gene matches: 8. The CDR3 DNA reads TGTGCCACCAGCAGAGACCGCCGGGACAGGGCCCATCAGCCCCAGCATTTT. Its translation is CATSRDRRDRAHQPQHF. Supplemented by reference TRBV15 and TRBJ1-5, the full variable domain reads DAMVIQNPRYQVTQFGKPVTLSCSQTLNHNVMYWYQQKSSQAPKLLFHYYDKDFNNEADTPDNFQSRRPNTSFCFLDIRSPGLGDTAMYLCATSRDRRDRAHQPQHFGDGTRLSIL.

CDR3 nucleotide sequence: TGTGCCAGTCGGGGGATAGGTCAGAACACTGAAGCTTTCTTT. Protein sequence: CASRGIGQNTEAFF. The chain couples TRBV19 to TRBJ1-1; possibly TRBD1 for D (5 bases). This CDR3 is 14 amino acids long. Trimming stripped 8 bases from V and 1 base from J, with 14 bases between. Germline V gene sequence: CDR1 LNHDA, CDR2 SQIVND (reference sequence).

There are a few counts of this clone. The V gene is TRBV27, the J gene TRBJ1-2; 10 positions agree with TRBD1. Germline CDR1 and CDR2: MNHEY and SMNVEV (reference sequence). This CDR3 is 14 amino acids long. Unmatched junction bases numbered 5, after V lost 3 bases and J lost 7 bases. For the CDR3, the DNA is TGTGCCAGCAGTTTTATGGGACAGGGGATTGGCTACACCTTC. Translation gives CASSFMGQGIGYTF.

V is TRBV7-6 and J is TRBJ2-7; no reliable D call. The CDR3 consists of 14 residues. The V end lost 3 bases, the J end lost 1 base, and 10 bases lay between the germline ends. Germline values: CDR1 SGHVS, CDR2 FNYEAQ. The CDR3 is CASSFPVQSYEQYF. The CDR3 nucleotides read TGTGCCAGCAGCTTCCCGGTCCAGTCCTACGAGCAGTACTTC.

This rearrangement joins TRBV7-9 to TRBJ1-4, with TRBD1 as a possible D gene (5 bases). The CDR3 has 16 residues. V was shortened by 0 bases and J by 8 bases, with 16 bases between the two germline ends. Germline V gives CDR1 SEHNR, CDR2 FQNEAQ (reference sequence). The CDR3 loop is CASSLAQGRAREKLFF. CDR3 nucleotides: TGTGCCAGCAGCTTAGCGCAGGGCAGGGCGAGAGAAAAACTGTTTTTT.

This chain connects TRBV7-8 to TRBJ2-7; 9 bases are a match to TRBD1. Trimming at V came to 4 bases and at J to 5 bases, leaving 9 bases not matched to a gene. The CDR3 is made up of 15 amino acids. The germline gives CDR1 SGHVS, CDR2 FQNEAQ. CDR3 in DNA: TGTGCCAGCAGCTCTCCGGGACAGGGATCCGACGAGCAGTACTTC. Translation gives CASSSPGQGSDEQYF.

This clone was found a few times. This chain connects TRBV19 to TRBJ1-5, with D possibly TRBD1 on 6 matching bases. Per germline, CDR1 LNHDA and CDR2 SQIVND (reference sequence). CDR3 length: 15 amino acids. V lost 0 bases to trimming and J lost 5 bases, with 11 bases between them. This chain's CDR3 is CASSIDGGSHQPQHF. The CDR3 DNA reads TGTGCCAGTAGTATAGATGGGGGCAGCCATCAGCCCCAGCATTTT.

With respect to this clone: The same CDR3 arises from other DNA sequences in this sample as well. V gene TRBV6-6 combines with J gene TRBJ1-2; D gene uncertain. Trimming pared 2 bases from V and 0 bases from J, leaving 4 bases between. The CDR3 covers 13 residues. Per the germline V gene, CDR1 is MNHNY and CDR2 is SVGAGI (reference sequence). CDR3 nucleotide sequence: TGTGCCAGCAGTTACGAGGCTAACTATGGCTACACCTTC. Its protein is CASSYEANYGYTF.

The chain couples TRBV19 to TRBJ1-2, with 7 positions matching TRBD1. Germline V gene data show CDR1 as LNHDA and CDR2 as SQIVND (reference sequence). The CDR3 is made up of 14 amino acids. The trim removed 6 bases at V and 3 bases at J, leaving 7 bases unmatched. In nucleotides, the CDR3 is TGTGCCAGTAGGGAGAGGGACAGCTACTATGGCTACACCTTC. Translated, it gives CASRERDSYYGYTF. Combining the CDR3 with reference TRBV19 and TRBJ1-2 gives the whole variable domain DGGITQSPKYLFRKEGQNVTLSCEQNLNHDAMYWYRQDPGQGLRLIYYSQIVNDFQKGDIAEGYSVSREKKESFPLTVTSAQKNPTAFYLCASRERDSYYGYTFGSGTRLTVV.

The V and J genes are TRBV5-5 and TRBJ1-2, with unresolved D. Germline V lookup: CDR1 SGHKS, CDR2 YYEKEE (reference sequence). CDR3 length: 13 residues. Trimming left V 3 bases short and J 2 bases short, with 8 bases between. CDR3 coding DNA: TGTGCCAGCAGCTCCCAAGGAAACTATGGCTACACCTTC. This gives the protein CASSSQGNYGYTF.

The chain has TRBV18 and TRBJ1-3, with D hard to call. There are 17 residues in the CDR3. V lost 1 base and J 2 bases, leaving 15 bases between the germline ends. Germline CDR1 reads KGHSH; CDR2 reads LQKENI. CDR3 bases: TGTGCCAGCTCACCACTTTCGGTGGGCGCACCTGGAAACACCATATATTTT. Translation gives CASSPLSVGAPGNTIYF.

The chain joins TRBV18 to TRBJ1-1; D is possibly TRBD1 (5 bases). CDR1 KGHSH and CDR2 LQKENI come from the germline V gene. The CDR3 loop spans 13 amino acids. V was cut by 8 bases and J by 4 bases, with 14 bases left in between. The CDR3 loop is CASPVQAATEAFF. As DNA, the CDR3 is TGTGCCAGCCCAGTACAGGCGGCCACTGAAGCTTTCTTT.

The chain recombines TRBV28 with TRBJ1-2; D remains unclear. The germline V gene encodes CDR1 MDHEN and CDR2 SYDVKM. Trimming removed 6 bases from V and 0 bases from J, with 11 bases in between. The CDR3 sequence is 14 residues long. This CDR3 is CASSAGPSNYGYTF. For the CDR3, the DNA is TGTGCCAGCAGCGCAGGTCCTTCTAACTATGGCTACACCTTC.

This clone appeared once. The rearrangement joins TRBV9 to TRBJ1-4; D is undetermined. Per the germline V gene, CDR1 is SGDLS and CDR2 is YYNGEE. Trimming stripped 1 base from V and 7 bases from J, with 11 bases between. CDR3 length equals 14 residues. Written as DNA, the CDR3 is TGTGCCAGCAGCGTAAATACTCTCGGTGAAAAACTGTTTTTT. Translation: CASSVNTLGEKLFF.

V gene TRBV19 combines with J gene TRBJ1-1, with D uncertain. Germline V gives CDR1 LNHDA, CDR2 SQIVND (reference sequence). This CDR3 comprises 13 residues. Trimming shortened V by 3 bases and J by 3 bases, and 8 bases separated the two germline ends. The CDR3 sequence: CASSIQTYTEAFF. CDR3 DNA: TGTGCCAGTAGTATTCAGACCTACACTGAAGCTTTCTTT.

This clone appeared once. The chain has TRBV11-2 and TRBJ1-6, with 8 positions matching TRBD1. V shed 5 bases and J 9 bases; nucleotides not matched to a gene: 12. Germline CDR1 is SGHAT and CDR2 is FQNNGV. This CDR3 has 16 residues. CDR3 nucleotide sequence: TGTGCCAGCAGCCCCCACGTTGGCAGGGGGCTTTCACCCCTCCACTTT. Protein: CASSPHVGRGLSPLHF.

V gene TRBV9 combines with J gene TRBJ1-1; possibly TRBD1 for D (5 bases). CDR3 length equals 14 residues. Looked up from germline, CDR1 is SGDLS and CDR2 is YYNGEE. Trimming removed 2 bases at V and 4 bases at J, with 12 bases between. The CDR3 region is CASSVGTWSTEAFF. The CDR3 DNA follows: TGTGCCAGCAGCGTCGGGACGTGGAGCACTGAAGCTTTCTTT.

The J gene is TRBJ1-1, the V gene TRBV7-7; D not resolved. Germline assignment: CDR1 SSHAT and CDR2 FNYEAQ (reference sequence). V was shortened by 2 bases and J by 0 bases, with 4 bases between the two germline ends. The CDR3 length is 13 residues. The CDR3 sequence: CASSLQMNTEAFF. The CDR3 nucleotides read TGTGCCAGCAGCTTACAGATGAACACTGAAGCTTTCTTT.

The genes are TRBV5-1 and TRBJ2-1; 8 nucleotides agree with TRBD1. V was pared by 4 bases and J by 8 bases, with 8 bases of the junction left unmatched. CDR3 length: 14 amino acids. Germline CDR1 is SGHRS and CDR2 is YFSETQ. The CDR3 protein is CASSTGQAKDEQFF. In DNA form, the CDR3 reads TGCGCCAGCAGCACGGGACAGGCTAAGGATGAGCAGTTCTTC.

The table lists this clone with a few counts. This chain uses TRBV4-1 with TRBJ1-6; the match to TRBD1 covers 7 bases. The CDR3 consists of 16 residues. CDR1 and CDR2 from the germline V gene are MGHRA and YSYEKL. V shed 3 bases, J shed 9 bases, and the junction held 11 bases outside the gene matches. The CDR3 DNA sequence: TGCGCCAGCAGCCAGATGGACAGGACCATCGGTTCACCCCTCCACTTT. It encodes CASSQMDRTIGSPLHF.

This chain connects TRBV7-6 to TRBJ2-1; D perhaps matches TRBD1 (5 bases). Per the germline V gene, CDR1 is SGHVS and CDR2 is FNYEAQ. Trimming shortened V by 5 bases and J by 6 bases, and 11 bases separated the two germline ends. The length of the CDR3 is 13 residues. The CDR3, as DNA: TGTGCCAGCAGCGAGCCCCAGGGCAATGAGCAGTTCTTC. Translation: CASSEPQGNEQFF.

The chain carries TRBV28 and TRBJ1-1; TRBD1 aligns across 7 bases. The CDR3 has 11 residues. Germline V CDR1 and CDR2: MDHEN, SYDVKM. Unmatched junction bases numbered 0, after V lost 3 bases and J lost 8 bases. The CDR3 DNA sequence: TGTGCCAGCAGTTTGGGACAGGAAGCTTTCTTT. Translating gives CASSLGQEAFF.